The sample holds a few counts of the clone carrying this T cell receptor beta chain. V was shortened by 1 base and J by 0 bases, with 9 bases between the two germline ends. This CDR3 has 15 amino acids. Germline CDR1 and CDR2: LNHNV and YYDKDF (reference sequence). Unique molecular identifiers were incorporated into the prepared TCRbeta library. TCRdb used MiXCR to reprocess the PCR reads, holding one entry per CDR3 protein. Of approximately 390,000 distinct CDR3 sequences in the sample, about a tenth were seen once. This record comes from a study of T-cell reconstitution after alpha-beta-depleted transplantation in children.

Here the sequenced sample was PBMCs from the stem cell graft donor, taken from the stem cell graft. The chain couples TRBV15 to TRBJ2-5; tentative D call: TRBD2 (6 bases). The clonotype originates from a human donor who donated a stem cell graft to a child with acute myeloid leukemia. The CDR3 DNA reads as TGTGCCACCAGCAGAGTACGGGGGTACCAAGAGACCCAGTACTTC. Amino acid sequence: CATSRVRGYQETQYF.